Presented here are 30 T cell receptor beta chains from one specimen sequenced in a study of T cells after yellow fever vaccination. TCRdb itself ran the 5' RACE reads through MiXCR, one entry per CDR3 protein. Of over 10,000 distinct CDR3 sequences listed, approximately 5% are singletons. The sequences come from PBMCs, either bulk or a sorted T-cell subset (CD4+, CD8+, memory, or dextramer-sorted; not recorded which), collected 45 days after the yellow fever booster vaccination. Source of these receptors: a man aged 25 to 45 who received the YFV17D yellow fever vaccine.

This clonotype appeared a few times. CDR3 sequence (DNA): TGTGCCACCAGCAGAGCGACTGGAACGTGGGAGCAGTTCTTC. It yields the protein CATSRATGTWEQFF. This chain joins TRBV15 and TRBJ2-1; the D is unclear. Germline CDR1 reads LNHNV; CDR2 reads YYDKDF (reference sequence). This CDR3 comprises 14 residues. With 1 base removed from V and 10 bases from J, the gap between germline ends came to 14 bases.

This clonotype appeared many times. This sequence joins TRBV7-9 and TRBJ1-3; D gene ambiguous. Germline CDR1 is SEHNR and CDR2 is FQNEAQ (reference sequence). CDR3 size: 15 residues. The V end was cut by 0 bases, the J end by 5 bases, with 11 bases between. CDR3 amino acids: CASSLARGERNTIYF. The CDR3 DNA reads as TGTGCCAGCAGCTTAGCGCGTGGGGAGCGAAACACCATATATTTT.

Concerning this clonotype: A much larger clone differs from this one at a single base, so this may be a read error. The rearrangement joins TRBV12-3 or TRBV12-4 to TRBJ1-2; possibly TRBD1 for D (5 bases). The CDR3 sequence is 10 residues long. The CDR3 here is CDSTRGRNTF. CDR3 in DNA: TGTGACAGCACTCGGGGCAGAAACACCTTC.

At least ten counts were recorded for this clonotype. The chain links TRBV2 to TRBJ2-7, with a weak D call TRBD1 (5 bases). V lost 7 bases and J lost 3, with 19 bases in between. The CDR3 is 15 amino acids. CDR1 is SNHLY, CDR2 FYNNEI, per germline. The CDR3 sequence is CASKAQGSLNYEQYF. Written as DNA, the CDR3 is TGTGCCAGCAAGGCGCAGGGATCACTCAACTACGAGCAGTACTTC.

The sample holds many counts of this clonotype. CDR3 sequence reads: CASSRRLADLGNYGYTF. In nucleotides, the CDR3 is TGTGCCAGCAGCCGGAGGCTGGCGGACTTAGGAAACTATGGCTACACCTTC. The chain joins TRBV12-3 or TRBV12-4 to TRBJ1-2, with D uncertain. The CDR3 covers 17 residues. Trimming took 6 bases from V and 2 from J, leaving 22 bases between them.

At least ten counts were recorded for this clonotype. The genes are TRBV2 and TRBJ2-1; D remains ambiguous. V lost 4 bases and J 6 bases, leaving 13 bases between the germline ends. This CDR3 region has 14 residues. In germline, CDR1 is SNHLY, CDR2 FYNNEI. The CDR3 sequence is CASSVATAPNEQFF. CDR3 coding DNA: TGTGCCAGCAGTGTCGCAACGGCGCCCAATGAGCAGTTCTTC. The entire variable domain, with the rest obtained from reference TRBV2 and TRBJ2-1, is as follows: EPEVTQTPSHQVTQMGQEVILRCVPISNHLYFYWYRQILGQKVEFLVSFYNNEISEKSEIFDDQFSVERPDGSNFTLKIRSTKLEDSAMYFCASSVATAPNEQFFGPGTRLTVL.

In its sample, this clonotype was seen many times. The chain has TRBV5-5 and TRBJ1-1; maybe TRBD1 (5 bases). Germline V gene data show CDR1 as SGHKS and CDR2 as YYEKEE (reference sequence). The ends were cut back, 2 bases at V and 4 bases at J, with 18 bases in the middle. The CDR3 contains 16 residues. Here the CDR3 reads CASSFVGGGVSTEAFF. Here the CDR3 DNA reads TGTGCCAGCAGCTTTGTGGGGGGTGGGGTTTCCACTGAAGCTTTCTTT.

This clonotype was recorded many times. The chain is built from TRBV30 and TRBJ2-1, with 7 nucleotides matching TRBD2. This CDR3 is 15 amino acids long. The germline gives CDR1 GTSNPN, CDR2 SVGIG (reference sequence). With V trimmed by 0 bases and J by 2 bases, 4 bases remained unmatched. The CDR3 reads CAWSVTSVPYNEQFF. The CDR3, as DNA: TGTGCCTGGAGTGTCACTAGCGTACCCTACAATGAGCAGTTCTTC.

This clonotype was counted at least ten times. The genes are TRBV11-2 and TRBJ2-3, with TRBD2 matching over 8 bases. J gave up 1 base and V 5 bases, and 8 bases lay outside the gene matches. The germline V gene encodes CDR1 SGHAT and CDR2 FQNNGV. The CDR3 is 16 amino acids. CDR3 DNA sequence: TGTGCCAGCAGCCCGGGACTAGTCATACGCACAGATACGCAGTATTTT. Residues: CASSPGLVIRTDTQYF.

This clonotype has a count of ten or more. The chain's CDR3 is CASSLRASGFHNEQFF. CDR3 nucleotides: TGTGCCAGCAGCCTGAGAGCTAGCGGCTTTCACAATGAGCAGTTCTTC. The chain carries TRBV5-6 and TRBJ2-1; 7 bases map to TRBD2. V shed 4 bases and J 5 bases; nucleotides not matched to a gene: 12. Germline lookup yields CDR1 SGHDT and CDR2 YYEEEE. CDR3 length: 16 residues.

There are many counts of this clonotype. This rearrangement joins TRBV10-2 to TRBJ2-2; no clear D. The V gene lost 0 bases and the J gene lost 3 bases, with 5 bases spanning the gap. The CDR3 sequence is 14 residues long. Per the germline V gene, CDR1 is WSHSY and CDR2 is SAAADI. The CDR3 here is CASSESGYTGELFF. As DNA, the CDR3 is TGCGCCAGCAGTGAGTCTGGATACACCGGGGAGCTGTTTTTT.

At least ten counts were recorded for this clonotype. This rearrangement joins TRBV7-2 to TRBJ2-6; 10 bases are shared with TRBD2. Germline V gene sequence: CDR1 SGHTA, CDR2 FQGNSA. The CDR3 has 16 residues. V gave up 6 bases and J gave up 2 bases; unmatched junction bases: 4. The CDR3 DNA reads as TGTGCCAGCAGGTTTACTAGCGGGACTGGGGCCAACGTCCTGACTTTC. Translation: CASRFTSGTGANVLTF.

This clonotype was recorded at least ten times. The V and J genes are TRBV6-5 and TRBJ2-2, with TRBD2 identical over 15 bases. Looked up from germline, CDR1 is MNHEY and CDR2 is SVGAGI. Germline trimming cut 0 bases from V and 6 bases from J; bases unmatched to any gene: 8. The CDR3 is 19 residues long. The CDR3 loop is CASSYSGLAGGPAAGELFF. The CDR3 DNA follows: TGTGCCAGCAGTTACTCCGGACTAGCGGGAGGGCCTGCCGCCGGGGAGCTGTTTTTT.

This clonotype has a count of ten or more. The CDR3 bases are TGTGCCAGCAGCTTACGGGATAATGAGCAGTTCTTC. It translates to CASSLRDNEQFF. V is TRBV7-2 and J is TRBJ2-1; D may be TRBD2 (5 bases). V was pared by 2 bases and J by 7 bases, with 6 bases between. Germline loops: CDR1 SGHTA, CDR2 FQGNSA. This CDR3 region has 12 residues.

This clonotype was picked up many times. The V gene is TRBV20-1, the J gene TRBJ2-1; D unclear. Between the trimmed V and J ends, which lost 6 bases and 7 bases, there was a span of 16 bases. This CDR3 is built from 13 residues. Germline-derived CDR1 and CDR2 are DFQATT and SNEGSKA (reference sequence). The CDR3 spells CSAYRSGVNEQFF. The CDR3, as DNA: TGCAGTGCCTACCGATCCGGAGTGAATGAGCAGTTCTTC.

The sample holds many counts of this clonotype. This chain uses TRBV7-6 with TRBJ1-5; 8 bases are shared with TRBD1. CDR1 and CDR2 from the germline V gene are SGHVS and FNYEAQ. The CDR3 sequence is 17 residues long. V shed 2 bases and J 5 bases; nucleotides not matched to a gene: 11. CDR3 amino acids: CASSLLEDRDVYQPQHF. Here the CDR3 DNA reads TGTGCCAGCAGCTTACTGGAGGACAGGGACGTTTATCAGCCCCAGCATTTT.

This clonotype occurred many times. CDR3 coding DNA: TGCGCCAGCAGCCAAGATAAAGCAGGGCGAACCCCCGAGTATTTT. Residues: CASSQDKAGRTPEYF. The genes are TRBV4-3 and TRBJ2-3; TRBD1 is a possible D gene (5 bases). This CDR3 is 15 amino acids long. The ends were cut back, 0 bases at V and 13 bases at J, with 20 bases in the middle. Per the germline V gene, CDR1 is LGHNA and CDR2 is YSLEER.

Worth noting for this clonotype: Being one base from a much bigger clone, this may be a read error. This rearrangement joins TRBV6-5 to TRBJ2-3; D gene unclear. V lost 4 bases, J lost 1 base, and 9 bases lay in between. The CDR3 has 14 amino acids. Germline CDR1 reads MNHEY; CDR2 reads SVGAGI. CDR3 sequence (DNA): TGTGCCAGCAGTTGCTCACCCGGCACAGATACGCAGTATTTT. It encodes CASSCSPGTDTQYF.

This clonotype was recorded many times. The V call is TRBV5-1, the J call TRBJ2-2, with TRBD1 matching over 8 bases. This CDR3 has 16 amino acids. CDR1 and CDR2 from the germline V gene are SGHRS and YFSETQ. Unmatched junction bases numbered 6, after V lost 3 bases and J lost 2 bases. The CDR3 is CASSWAGQVNTGELFF. In nucleotides, the CDR3 is TGCGCCAGCAGCTGGGCGGGACAGGTCAACACCGGGGAGCTGTTTTTT.

This clonotype was seen ten or more times. The gene calls are TRBV27 and TRBJ2-3; perhaps D is TRBD1 or TRBD2 (6 bases each). Trimming cost V 3 bases and J 5 bases, with 12 bases left between them. The CDR3 runs to 14 residues. The germline CDR1 and CDR2 sequences are MNHEY and SMNVEV (reference sequence). The CDR3 DNA reads as TGTGCCAGCAGTTTCATCAGGGGAGGAGATACGCAGTATTTT. Translation: CASSFIRGGDTQYF.

This clonotype was counted ten times or more. The chain carries TRBV7-2 and TRBJ2-7; 10 bases are a match to TRBD2. The CDR3 is 17 amino acids. J was trimmed by 1 base and V by 4 bases; bases with no gene match: 10. Germline V gene sequence: CDR1 SGHTA, CDR2 FQGNSA. CDR3 nucleotides: TGTGCCAGCAGCTGGACTAGCGGAGGGAACCCATCCTACGAGCAGTACTTC. The encoded protein is CASSWTSGGNPSYEQYF. The whole variable domain, remainder taken from reference TRBV7-2 and TRBJ2-7, is GAGVSQSPSNKVTEKGKDVELRCDPISGHTALYWYRQSLGQGLEFLIYFQGNSAPDKSGLPSDRFSAERTGGSVSTLTIQRTQQEDSAVYLCASSWTSGGNPSYEQYFGPGTRLTVT.

This clonotype was recorded at least ten times. The chain combines TRBV19 with TRBJ2-5; a weak D match, TRBD1 (6 bases). The germline V gene encodes CDR1 LNHDA and CDR2 SQIVND (reference sequence). V was clipped by 5 bases and J by 1 base, with 8 bases between them. The CDR3 is 13 amino acids. The CDR3 here is CASSSTGQETQYF. The CDR3 nucleotides read TGTGCCAGTAGTTCGACAGGCCAAGAGACCCAGTACTTC.

This clonotype came up many times. The J gene is TRBJ2-1, the V gene TRBV20-1, with no clear D. The germline V gene encodes CDR1 DFQATT and CDR2 SNEGSKA (reference sequence). CDR3 length: 12 amino acids. The V and J ends lost 0 bases and 12 bases respectively, with 12 bases between them. The CDR3 coding sequence is TGCAGTGCTAGAGATTTTGGAAGAGGGCAGTTCTTC. It encodes CSARDFGRGQFF.

This clonotype showed up many times. The chain carries TRBV4-3 and TRBJ1-4; no firm D call. V was trimmed by 1 base and J by 3 bases, leaving 18 bases between them. There are 18 residues in the CDR3. The germline V gene has CDR1 LGHNA and CDR2 YSLEER. Here the CDR3 reads CASSQVPSALAANEKLFF. The CDR3 region has the DNA TGCGCCAGCAGCCAAGTCCCATCGGCCCTGGCAGCTAATGAAAAACTGTTTTTT.

The sample holds many counts of this clonotype. J is TRBJ1-2 and V is TRBV7-2; 10 bases match TRBD1. After removal of 3 bases from V and 6 bases from J, the junction contained 10 bases not matched to a gene. The CDR3 contains 16 residues. Germline-derived CDR1 and CDR2 are SGHTA and FQGNSA. The CDR3 protein is CASSFAGTGVPDGYTF. CDR3 DNA: TGTGCCAGCAGCTTCGCCGGGACAGGGGTACCCGATGGCTACACCTTC. Drawing the rest from reference TRBV7-2 and TRBJ1-2, the complete variable domain is GAGVSQSPSNKVTEKGKDVELRCDPISGHTALYWYRQSLGQGLEFLIYFQGNSAPDKSGLPSDRFSAERTGGSVSTLTIQRTQQEDSAVYLCASSFAGTGVPDGYTFGSGTRLTVV.

At least ten counts were recorded for this clonotype. V is TRBV20-1 and J is TRBJ2-5, with no clear D. The CDR3 spans 14 residues. The germline gives CDR1 DFQATT, CDR2 SNEGSKA (reference sequence). The V and J ends lost 0 bases and 2 bases respectively, with 10 bases between them. As DNA, the CDR3 is TGCAGTGCTAGAGATCCCATTCAACAAGAGACCCAGTACTTC. Translated, it gives CSARDPIQQETQYF.

This clonotype came up many times. The V and J genes are TRBV29-1 and TRBJ2-1; 9 bases align to TRBD2. This CDR3 is 18 amino acids long. With 1 base clipped from V and 0 bases from J, the junction kept 10 bases outside the gene matches. Germline lookup yields CDR1 SQVTM and CDR2 ANQGSEA. CDR3 sequence: CSVEGETSGTSSYNEQFF. CDR3 nucleotide sequence: TGCAGCGTTGAAGGGGAGACTAGCGGTACTAGCTCCTACAATGAGCAGTTCTTC.

This clonotype occurred many times. This chain uses TRBV28 with TRBJ2-7; D is uncertain. Trimming took 5 bases from V and 4 from J, leaving 3 bases between them. The CDR3 runs to 10 residues. From germline, CDR1 is MDHEN and CDR2 SYDVKM. The CDR3 nucleotides read TGTGCCAGCAGTACGTACGAGCAGTACTTC. It encodes CASSTYEQYF. Supplemented by reference TRBV28 and TRBJ2-7, the full variable domain reads DVKVTQSSRYLVKRTGEKVFLECVQDMDHENMFWYRQDPGLGLRLIYFSYDVKMKEKGDIPEGYSVSREKKERFSLILESASTNQTSMYLCASSTYEQYFGPGTRLTVT.

This clonotype was found many times. This chain uses TRBV6-1 with TRBJ2-3, with 8 bases aligning to TRBD1. J lost 4 bases, V lost 5 bases, and 8 bases had no gene match. CDR1 is MNHNS, CDR2 SASEGT, per germline. The CDR3 consists of 15 residues. This chain's CDR3 is CASSRGRGLSDTQYF. Here the CDR3 DNA reads TGTGCCAGCAGTAGGGGCAGGGGGCTCTCAGATACGCAGTATTTT.

This clonotype was seen at least ten times. The chain links TRBV6-5 to TRBJ1-6, with D hard to call. Per the germline V gene, CDR1 is MNHEY and CDR2 is SVGAGI. The CDR3 loop spans 14 amino acids. V was trimmed by 6 bases and J by 6 bases, leaving 12 bases between them. The CDR3 nucleotides are TGTGCCAGCAGCTATGGGGTATTTAATTCACCCCTCCACTTT. Translated: CASSYGVFNSPLHF.